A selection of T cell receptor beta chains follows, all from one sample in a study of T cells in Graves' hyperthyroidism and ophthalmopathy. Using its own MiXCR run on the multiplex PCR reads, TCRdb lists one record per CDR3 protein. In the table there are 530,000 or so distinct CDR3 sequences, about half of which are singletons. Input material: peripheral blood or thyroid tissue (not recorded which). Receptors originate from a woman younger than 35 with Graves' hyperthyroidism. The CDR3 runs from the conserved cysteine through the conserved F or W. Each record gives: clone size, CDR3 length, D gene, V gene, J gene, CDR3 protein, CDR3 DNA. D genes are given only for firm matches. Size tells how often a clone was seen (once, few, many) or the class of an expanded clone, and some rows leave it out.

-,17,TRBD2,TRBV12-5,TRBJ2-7,CASGLVRGSGIGYEQYF,TGTGCTAGTGGTTTGGTACGGGGTAGCGGGATTGGCTACGAGCAGTACTTC
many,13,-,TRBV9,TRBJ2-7,CASSVGYSNEQYF,TGTGCCAGCAGCGTGGGCTACTCGAACGAGCAGTACTTC
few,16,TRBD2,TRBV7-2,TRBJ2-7,CASSLSLAGATGEQYF,TGTGCCAGCAGCTTAAGTCTAGCGGGGGCTACGGGAGAGCAGTACTTC
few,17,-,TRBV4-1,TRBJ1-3,CASSHIRRTKEANTIYF,TGCGCCAGCAGCCATATAAGAAGGACCAAGGAGGCAAACACCATATATTTT
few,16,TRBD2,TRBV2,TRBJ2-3,CASSEGLAREVDTQYF,TGTGCCAGCAGTGAAGGGCTAGCCCGGGAGGTAGATACGCAGTATTTT
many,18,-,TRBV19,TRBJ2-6,CASRGVTVFFSGANVLTF,TGTGCCAGTAGGGGGGTTACGGTGTTCTTCTCTGGGGCCAACGTCCTGACTTTC
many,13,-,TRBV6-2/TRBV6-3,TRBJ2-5,CASRAIGGETQYF,TGTGCCAGCAGGGCAATCGGGGGCGAGACCCAGTACTTC
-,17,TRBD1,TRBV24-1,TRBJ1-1,CATSDAGTGELNTEAFF,TGTGCCACCAGTGATGCCGGGACAGGGGAGTTGAACACTGAAGCTTTCTTT
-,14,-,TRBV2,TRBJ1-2,CASGTLESQGGYTF,TGTGCCAGCGGGACATTGGAAAGCCAAGGAGGCTACACCTTC
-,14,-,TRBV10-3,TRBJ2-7,CAISRRDSYNEQYF,TGTGCCATCAGTCGGCGGGACTCCTACAATGAGCAGTACTTC
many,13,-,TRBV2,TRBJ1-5,CASSQGRQGPQHF,TGTGCCAGCAGTCAGGGACGCCAAGGGCCCCAGCATTTT
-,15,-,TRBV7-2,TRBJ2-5,CASSAHPSVQETQYF,TGTGCCAGCAGCGCCCATCCTAGCGTGCAAGAGACCCAGTACTTC
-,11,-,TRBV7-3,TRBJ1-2,CASSLTGGDTF,TGTGCCAGCAGCTTAACGGGGGGCGACACCTTC
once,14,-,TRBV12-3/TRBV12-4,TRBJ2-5,CASKISTAYETQYF,TGTGCCAGCAAGATAAGTACAGCCTACGAGACCCAGTACTTC
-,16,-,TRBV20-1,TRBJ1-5,CSARGEAGREYQPQHF,TGCAGTGCTAGAGGAGAGGCGGGAAGAGAATATCAGCCCCAGCATTTT
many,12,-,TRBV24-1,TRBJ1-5,CATSRGDQPQHF,TGTGCCACCAGTCGGGGGGATCAGCCCCAGCATTTT
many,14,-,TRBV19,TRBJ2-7,CASSMGVGSYEQYF,TGTGCCAGTAGTATGGGGGTAGGAAGCTACGAGCAGTACTTC
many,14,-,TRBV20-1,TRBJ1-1,CSARVGQESDEAFF,TGCAGTGCTAGAGTCGGGCAAGAAAGTGATGAAGCTTTCTTT
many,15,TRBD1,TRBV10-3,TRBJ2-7,CAISPGTGVTYEQYF,TGTGCCATCAGTCCCGGGACAGGGGTCACCTACGAGCAGTACTTC
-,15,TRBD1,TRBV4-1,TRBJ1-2,CASRNLPGQGIGYTF,TGCGCCAGCAGGAATCTCCCGGGACAGGGAATAGGCTACACCTTC
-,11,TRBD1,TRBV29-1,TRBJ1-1,CSVSGQTEAFF,TGCAGCGTTTCGGGACAGACTGAAGCTTTCTTT
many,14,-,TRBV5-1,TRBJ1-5,CASSLDHLSQPQHF,TGCGCCAGCAGCTTAGACCATTTAAGTCAGCCCCAGCATTTT
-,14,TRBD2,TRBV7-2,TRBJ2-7,CASIKTGTIYEQYF,TGTGCCAGCATCAAAACCGGGACTATCTACGAGCAGTACTTC
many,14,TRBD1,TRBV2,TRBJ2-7,CASSDVGQGARQYF,TGTGCCAGCAGTGACGTAGGACAGGGGGCTCGGCAGTACTTC
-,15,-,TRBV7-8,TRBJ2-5,CASSLGSGEWETQYF,TGTGCCAGCAGCTTAGGGTCAGGGGAATGGGAGACCCAGTACTTC
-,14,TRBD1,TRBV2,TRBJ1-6,CASRTQGIDSPLHF,TGTGCCAGCAGGACACAGGGGATTGATTCACCCCTCCACTTT
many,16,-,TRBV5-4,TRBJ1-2,CASSRPGGEELYRYTF,TGTGCCAGCAGCCGCCCGGGAGGGGAGGAGCTCTATCGCTACACCTTC
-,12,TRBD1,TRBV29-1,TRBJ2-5,CSLGGTGETQYF,TGCAGCCTAGGGGGCACGGGGGAGACCCAGTACTTC
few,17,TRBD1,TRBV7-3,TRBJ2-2,CASTPTYGQANTGELFF,TGTGCCAGCACCCCCACATACGGACAGGCGAACACCGGGGAGCTGTTTTTT
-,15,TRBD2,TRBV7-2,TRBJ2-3,CASSYEGLAGDTQYF,TGTGCCAGCAGCTACGAGGGACTAGCGGGAGATACGCAGTATTTT
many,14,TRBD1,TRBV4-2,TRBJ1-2,CASSRQGGSDGYTF,TGTGCCAGCAGCCGTCAGGGGGGATCAGATGGCTACACCTTC
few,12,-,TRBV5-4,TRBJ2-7,CASSFDFVEQYF,TGTGCCAGCAGCTTTGATTTCGTCGAGCAGTACTTC
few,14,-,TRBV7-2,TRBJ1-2,CASRGQGTNYGYTF,TGTGCCAGCAGGGGGCAGGGGACTAACTATGGCTACACCTTC
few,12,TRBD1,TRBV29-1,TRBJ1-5,CSVGPRDSYEHF,TGCAGCGTTGGACCCCGGGACAGCTACGAGCATTTT
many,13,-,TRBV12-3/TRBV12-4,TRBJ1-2,CASSFAGPYGYTF,TGTGCCAGCAGTTTTGCAGGGCCCTATGGCTACACCTTC
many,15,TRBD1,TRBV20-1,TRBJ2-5,CSARQQGSGRETQYF,TGCAGTGCTAGGCAACAGGGGTCTGGCCGAGAGACCCAGTACTTC
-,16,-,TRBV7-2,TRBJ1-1,CASSWLQARIDTEAFF,TGTGCCAGCAGCTGGTTGCAGGCGAGGATCGACACTGAAGCTTTCTTT
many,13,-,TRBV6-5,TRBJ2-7,CASKRTIAREQYF,TGTGCCAGCAAAAGGACTATCGCCCGGGAGCAGTACTTC
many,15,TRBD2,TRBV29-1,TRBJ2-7,CSVATGPGLAGEQYF,TGCAGCGTGGCGACAGGGCCGGGACTAGCGGGGGAGCAGTACTTC
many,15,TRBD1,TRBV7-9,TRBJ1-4,CASSFRRTGREKLFF,TGTGCCAGCAGCTTTCGGAGGACAGGTCGGGAAAAACTGTTTTTT
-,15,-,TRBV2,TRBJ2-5,CASQNRGTLGETQYF,TGTGCCAGCCAGAACCGGGGCACCCTAGGCGAGACCCAGTACTTC
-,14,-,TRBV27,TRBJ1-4,CASSRGHFNEKLFF,TGTGCCAGCAGTCGCGGACACTTTAATGAAAAACTGTTTTTT
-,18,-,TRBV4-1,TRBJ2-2,CASRLRQGLANNTGELFF,TGCGCCAGCAGACTCCGGCAAGGGCTAGCGAATAACACCGGGGAGCTGTTTTTT
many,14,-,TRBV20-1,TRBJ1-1,CSARDHTGYTEAFF,TGCAGTGCTAGAGATCATACAGGGTACACTGAAGCTTTCTTT
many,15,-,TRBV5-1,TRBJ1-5,CASSLNGGLGQPQHF,TGCGCCAGCAGCCTCAATGGGGGGCTCGGTCAGCCCCAGCATTTT
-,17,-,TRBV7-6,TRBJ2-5,CASSLGVGGARQETQYF,TGTGCCAGCAGCTTGGGGGTTGGGGGGGCGAGACAAGAGACCCAGTACTTC
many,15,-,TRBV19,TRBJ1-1,CASSIEYKSWTEAFF,TGTGCCAGTAGTATCGAGTACAAGTCGTGGACTGAAGCTTTCTTT
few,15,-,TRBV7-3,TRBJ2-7,CASSIRSRSYNEQYF,TGTGCCAGCAGCATCCGGTCCCGCTCCTACAATGAGCAGTACTTC